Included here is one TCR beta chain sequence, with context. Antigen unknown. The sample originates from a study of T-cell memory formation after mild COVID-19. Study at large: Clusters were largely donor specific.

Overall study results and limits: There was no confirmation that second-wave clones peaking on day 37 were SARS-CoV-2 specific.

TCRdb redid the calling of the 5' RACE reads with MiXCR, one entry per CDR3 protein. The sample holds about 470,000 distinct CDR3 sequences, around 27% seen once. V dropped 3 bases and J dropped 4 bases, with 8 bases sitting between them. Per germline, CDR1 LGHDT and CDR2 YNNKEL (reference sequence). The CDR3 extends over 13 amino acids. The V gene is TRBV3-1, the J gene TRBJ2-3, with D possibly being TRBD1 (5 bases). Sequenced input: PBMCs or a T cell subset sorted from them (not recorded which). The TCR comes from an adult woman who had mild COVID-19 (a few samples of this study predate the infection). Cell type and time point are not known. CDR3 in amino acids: CASSHSRADTQYF. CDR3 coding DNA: TGTGCCAGCAGCCATTCCAGGGCAGATACGCAGTATTTT.